This TCR beta chain was identified during a study of cytomegalovirus exposure and HLA in healthy donors. Notes on the study in general: Later analysis identified a missense DCLRE1C variant that was linked to TCR beta V- and J-gene trimming.

Note on this clone: Its target is not known.

CDR1 is MNHEY and CDR2 is SMNVEV in the germline V gene (reference sequence). Trimming shortened V by 3 bases and J by 6 bases, and 12 bases separated the two germline ends. CDR3 length: 14 residues. Each donor's status was that of a healthy bone marrow donor. Use of 60 Vbeta and 13 Jbeta primers characterized the PCR. Sequenced by immunoSEQ multiplex PCR; TCRdb stores in-frame clones only, minus some. The data show about 97,000 clones, approximately 87% seen once. The rearrangement joins TRBV27 to TRBJ2-1; D is uncertain. The sample was PBMCs. The clonotype comes from a middle-aged man in good health and CMV-seronegative. CDR3 in amino acids: CASSLKPRGNEQFF. The CDR3 DNA reads as TGTGCCAGCAGTTTGAAACCCAGAGGCAATGAGCAGTTCTTC.